This T cell receptor beta chain comes out of a study of T cells in tuberculosis. For the study at large: Blood was taken before or within 7 days of anti-tuberculosis therapy.

TCRdb's table, derived via immunoSEQ multiplex PCR, lists solely in-frame clones and lacks some. The table includes tens of thousands of clones, more than 75% detected once. The CDR3 is made up of 14 amino acids. V was cut by 10 bases and J by 2 bases, with 17 bases left in between. Germline CDR1 and CDR2: MNHNY and SVGAGI (reference sequence). Noted time point: new active TB diagnosis, blood taken before or within 7 days of starting treatment. The chain couples TRBV6-6 to TRBJ1-1; maybe TRBD1 (5 bases). The sample here was PBMCs, taken at tuberculosis diagnosis. This TCR was recovered from an adult with tuberculosis. The CDR3 nucleotides are TGTGCCACCCCCGGGGGGGAGGGAAACACTGAAGCTTTCTTT. It translates to CATPGGEGNTEAFF.